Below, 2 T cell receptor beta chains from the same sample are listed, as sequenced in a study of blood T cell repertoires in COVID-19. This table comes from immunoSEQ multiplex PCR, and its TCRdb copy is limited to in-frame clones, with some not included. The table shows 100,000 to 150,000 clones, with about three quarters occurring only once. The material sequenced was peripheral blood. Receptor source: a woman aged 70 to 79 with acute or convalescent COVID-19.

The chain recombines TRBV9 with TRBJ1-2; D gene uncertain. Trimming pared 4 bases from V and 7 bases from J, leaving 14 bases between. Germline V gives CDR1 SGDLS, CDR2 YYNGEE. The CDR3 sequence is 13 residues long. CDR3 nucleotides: TGTGCCAGCAGCCCCGGGAGTCTTGGTGGCTACACCTTC. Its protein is CASSPGSLGGYTF.

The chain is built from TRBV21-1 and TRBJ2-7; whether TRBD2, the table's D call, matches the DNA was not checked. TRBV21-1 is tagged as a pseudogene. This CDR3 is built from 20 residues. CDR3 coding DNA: TGTGCCAGCACCCAAAGGAGTGGGCTAGCGGGAGCAATTTACTCCTACGAGCAGTACTTC. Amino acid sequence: CASTQRSGLAGAIYSYEQYF.